The entry that follows covers one T cell receptor beta chain sequence. The antigen is unknown. The source of the sample is a study of regulatory T cells in long-lasting Graves disease. Study-wide points: Lower TCR diversity was seen in persistent Graves' patients than in newly diagnosed ones. The study found persistent patients shared more public clonotypes (approximately 2,700) than new patients (over 850). Among samples with persistent disease, TRBV28, TRBJ1-2 and TRBJ2-5 were favored.

The V and J ends lost 0 bases and 7 bases respectively, with 10 bases between them. The CDR3 has 13 amino acids. Germline CDR1 SGHDN, CDR2 FVKESK. The time point: newly diagnosed GD, antithyroid drugs for less than 3 months. TCR sequences were obtained from RNA taken from PBMCs. Assembly of TCR beta libraries relied on iRepertoire HTBI primers together with Arm-PCR of CDR3 regions. TCRdb redid the calling of the multiplex PCR reads with MiXCR, one entry per CDR3 protein. Of a few hundred thousand distinct CDR3 sequences in the sample, around 11% are singletons; the top ten hold approximately 20%. These data were also filed under a second study, of T cells in Graves' hyperthyroidism and ophthalmopathy.

V is TRBV14 and J is TRBJ2-7, with D uncertain. The sequence was collected from a woman aged 18-29 years with Graves disease. The specimen comprised peripheral blood mononuclear cells (PBMCs), sampled at new diagnosis, from a patient treated with antithyroid drugs. DNA for the CDR3: TGTGCCAGCAGCCAAGAAAGGTGGGCTGAGCAGTACTTC. It specifies CASSQERWAEQYF.